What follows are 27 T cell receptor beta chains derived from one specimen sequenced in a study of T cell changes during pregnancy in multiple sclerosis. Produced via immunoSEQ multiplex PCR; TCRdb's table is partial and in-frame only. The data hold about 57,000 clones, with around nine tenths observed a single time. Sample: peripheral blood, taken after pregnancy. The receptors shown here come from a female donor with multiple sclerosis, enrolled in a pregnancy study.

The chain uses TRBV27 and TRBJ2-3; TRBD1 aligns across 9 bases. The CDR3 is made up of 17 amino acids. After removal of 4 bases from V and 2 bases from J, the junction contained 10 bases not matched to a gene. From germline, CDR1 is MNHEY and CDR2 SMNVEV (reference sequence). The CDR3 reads CASSSGTGGADTDTQYF. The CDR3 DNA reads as TGTGCCAGCAGTTCCGGTACAGGGGGCGCCGACACAGATACGCAGTATTTT.

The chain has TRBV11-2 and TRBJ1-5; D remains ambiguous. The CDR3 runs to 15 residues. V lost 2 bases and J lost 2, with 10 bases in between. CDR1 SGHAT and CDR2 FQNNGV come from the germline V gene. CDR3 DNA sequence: TGTGCCAGCAGCTTACAAGGGAGTGGCAATCAGCCCCAGCATTTT. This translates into CASSLQGSGNQPQHF.

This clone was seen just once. This CDR3 is CASSSSRNEQYF. CDR3 coding DNA: TGTGCCAGCAGCTCCTCCAGGAACGAGCAGTACTTC. The V and J genes are TRBV13 and TRBJ2-7; no reliable D call. The CDR3 contains 12 residues. The V gene lost 4 bases and the J gene lost 5 bases, with 9 bases spanning the gap. Germline V CDR1 and CDR2: PRHDT, FYEKMQ (reference sequence).

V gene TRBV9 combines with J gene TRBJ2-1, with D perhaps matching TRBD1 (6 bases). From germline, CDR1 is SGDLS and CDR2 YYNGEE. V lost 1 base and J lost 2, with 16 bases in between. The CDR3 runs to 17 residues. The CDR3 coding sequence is TGTGCCAGCAGCGTAAGACCCACAGGGTCCACCTACAATGAGCAGTTCTTC. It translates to CASSVRPTGSTYNEQFF. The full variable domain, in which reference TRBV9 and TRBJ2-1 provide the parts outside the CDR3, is DSGVTQTPKHLITATGQRVTLRCSPRSGDLSVYWYQQSLDQGLQFLIQYYNGEERAKGNILERFSAQQFPDLHSELNLSSLELGDSALYFCASSVRPTGSTYNEQFFGPGTRLTVL.

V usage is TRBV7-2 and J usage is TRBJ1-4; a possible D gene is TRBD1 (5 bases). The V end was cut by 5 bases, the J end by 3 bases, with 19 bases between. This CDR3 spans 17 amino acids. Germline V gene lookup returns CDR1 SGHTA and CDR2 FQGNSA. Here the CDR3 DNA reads TGTGCCAGCAGCCCCCGTGGCAGGGTAGTGGCTAATGAAAAACTGTTTTTT. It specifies CASSPRGRVVANEKLFF. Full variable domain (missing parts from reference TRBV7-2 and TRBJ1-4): GAGVSQSPSNKVTEKGKDVELRCDPISGHTALYWYRQSLGQGLEFLIYFQGNSAPDKSGLPSDRFSAERTGGSVSTLTIQRTQQEDSAVYLCASSPRGRVVANEKLFFGSGTQLSVL.

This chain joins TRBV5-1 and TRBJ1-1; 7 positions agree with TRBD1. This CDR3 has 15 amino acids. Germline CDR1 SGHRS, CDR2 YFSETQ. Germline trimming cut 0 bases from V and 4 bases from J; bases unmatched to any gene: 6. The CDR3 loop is CASSLGAGGATEAFF. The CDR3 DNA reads TGCGCCAGCAGCTTGGGGGCAGGGGGTGCCACTGAAGCTTTCTTT. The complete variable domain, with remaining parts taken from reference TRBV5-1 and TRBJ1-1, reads KAGVTQTPRYLIKTRGQQVTLSCSPISGHRSVSWYQQTPGQGLQFLFEYFSETQRNKGNFPGRFSGRQFSNSRSEMNVSTLELGDSALYLCASSLGAGGATEAFFGQGTRLTVV.

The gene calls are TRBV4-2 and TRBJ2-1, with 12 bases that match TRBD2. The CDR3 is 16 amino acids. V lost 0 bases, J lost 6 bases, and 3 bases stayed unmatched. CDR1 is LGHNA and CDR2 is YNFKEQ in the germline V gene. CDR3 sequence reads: CASSQDASGGANEQFF. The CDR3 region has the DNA TGTGCCAGCAGCCAAGATGCTAGCGGGGGGGCCAATGAGCAGTTCTTC.

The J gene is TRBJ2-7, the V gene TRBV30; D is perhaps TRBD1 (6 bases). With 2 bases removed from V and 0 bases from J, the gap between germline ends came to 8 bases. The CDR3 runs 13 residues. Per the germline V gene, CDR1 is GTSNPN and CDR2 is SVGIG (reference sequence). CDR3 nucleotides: TGTGCCTGGAGTCTGGACAGCTCCTACGAGCAGTACTTC. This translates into CAWSLDSSYEQYF. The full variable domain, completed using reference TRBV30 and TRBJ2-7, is SQTIHQWPATLVQPVGSPLSLECTVEGTSNPNLYWYRQAAGRGLQLLFYSVGIGQISSEVPQNLSASRPQDRQFILSSKKLLLSDSGFYLCAWSLDSSYEQYFGPGTRLTVT.

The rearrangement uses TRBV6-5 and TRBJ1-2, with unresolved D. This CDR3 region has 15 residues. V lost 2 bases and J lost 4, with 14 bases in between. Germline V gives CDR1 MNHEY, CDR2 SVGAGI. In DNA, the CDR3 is TGTGCCAGCAGTTACAAGGTCCCAGGCCTCTATGGCTACACCTTC. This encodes CASSYKVPGLYGYTF.

CDR3 amino acids: CASSQGQHYNEQFF. CDR3 DNA sequence: TGTGCCAGCAGTCAGGGACAGCACTACAATGAGCAGTTCTTC. The chain uses TRBV6-6 and TRBJ2-1; 7 nucleotides align to TRBD1. V trimming: 5 bases; J trimming: 3 bases; junction bases outside the gene matches: 4. CDR3 size: 14 residues. Germline loops: CDR1 MNHNY, CDR2 SVGAGI (reference sequence).

The CDR3 DNA follows: TGTGCCAGCAGCCCTACTAGCGGGGGGAATGAGCAGTTCTTC. This encodes CASSPTSGGNEQFF. V gene TRBV7-3 combines with J gene TRBJ2-1, with 12 bases aligning to TRBD2. In germline, CDR1 is SGHTA, CDR2 FQGTGA. Trimming cost V 5 bases and J 7 bases; bases outside gene matches: 3. This CDR3 region has 14 residues.

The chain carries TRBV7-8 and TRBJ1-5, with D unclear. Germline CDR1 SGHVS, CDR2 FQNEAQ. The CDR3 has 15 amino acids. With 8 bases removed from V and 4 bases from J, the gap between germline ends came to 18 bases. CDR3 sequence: CASSPWAGSNQPQHF. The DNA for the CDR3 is TGTGCCAGCTCCCCGTGGGCAGGCTCTAATCAGCCCCAGCATTTT.

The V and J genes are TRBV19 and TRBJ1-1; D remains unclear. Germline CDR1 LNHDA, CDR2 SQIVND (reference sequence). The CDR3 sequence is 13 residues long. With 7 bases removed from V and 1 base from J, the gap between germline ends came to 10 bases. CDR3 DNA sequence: TGTGCCAGTACACTTCGGGGGAACACTGAAGCTTTCTTT. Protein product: CASTLRGNTEAFF.

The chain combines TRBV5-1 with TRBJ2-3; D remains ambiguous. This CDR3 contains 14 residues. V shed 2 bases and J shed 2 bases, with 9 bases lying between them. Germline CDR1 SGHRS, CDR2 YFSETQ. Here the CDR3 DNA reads TGCGCCAGCAGCTTAGAAGACAACACAGATACGCAGTATTTT. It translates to CASSLEDNTDTQYF.

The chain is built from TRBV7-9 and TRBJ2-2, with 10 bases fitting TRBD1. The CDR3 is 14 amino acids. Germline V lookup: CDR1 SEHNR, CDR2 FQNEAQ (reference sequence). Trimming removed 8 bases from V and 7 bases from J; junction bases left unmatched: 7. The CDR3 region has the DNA TGTGCCAGCCGCTCGACAGGGGGCCACGGGGAGCTGTTTTTT. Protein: CASRSTGGHGELFF.

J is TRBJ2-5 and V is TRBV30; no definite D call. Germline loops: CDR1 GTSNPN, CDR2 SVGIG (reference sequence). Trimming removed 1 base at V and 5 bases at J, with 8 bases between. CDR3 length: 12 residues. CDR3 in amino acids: CAWSANWETQYF. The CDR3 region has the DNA TGTGCCTGGAGTGCTAATTGGGAGACCCAGTACTTC. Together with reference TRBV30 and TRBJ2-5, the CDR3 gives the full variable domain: SQTIHQWPATLVQPVGSPLSLECTVEGTSNPNLYWYRQAAGRGLQLLFYSVGIGQISSEVPQNLSASRPQDRQFILSSKKLLLSDSGFYLCAWSANWETQYFGPGTRLLVL.

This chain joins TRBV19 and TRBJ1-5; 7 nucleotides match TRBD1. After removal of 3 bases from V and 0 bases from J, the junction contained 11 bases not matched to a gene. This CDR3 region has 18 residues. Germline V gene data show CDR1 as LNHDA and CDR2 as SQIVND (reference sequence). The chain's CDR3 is CASSMSGTELYSNQPQHF. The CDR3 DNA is TGTGCCAGTAGTATGTCCGGGACAGAGCTTTATAGCAATCAGCCCCAGCATTTT.

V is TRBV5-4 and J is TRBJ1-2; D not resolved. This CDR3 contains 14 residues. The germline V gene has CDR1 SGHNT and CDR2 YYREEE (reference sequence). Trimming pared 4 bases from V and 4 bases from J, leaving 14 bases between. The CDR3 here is CASSPGLTGYGYTF. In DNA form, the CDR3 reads TGTGCCAGCAGCCCGGGTTTAACGGGCTATGGCTACACCTTC.

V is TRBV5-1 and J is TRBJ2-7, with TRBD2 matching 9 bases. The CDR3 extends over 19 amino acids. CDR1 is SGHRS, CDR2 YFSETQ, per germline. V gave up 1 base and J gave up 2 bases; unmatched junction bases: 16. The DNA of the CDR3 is TGCGCCAGCAGCTTGCACGAATGGCTAGCGGGGAGACGCACCTACGAGCAGTACTTC. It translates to CASSLHEWLAGRRTYEQYF.

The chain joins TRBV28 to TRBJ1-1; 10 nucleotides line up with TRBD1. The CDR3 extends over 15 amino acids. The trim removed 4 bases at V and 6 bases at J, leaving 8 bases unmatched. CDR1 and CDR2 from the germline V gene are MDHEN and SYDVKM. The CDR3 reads CASSWGTGVVAEAFF. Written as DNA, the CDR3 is TGTGCCAGCAGTTGGGGGACAGGGGTGGTCGCTGAAGCTTTCTTT. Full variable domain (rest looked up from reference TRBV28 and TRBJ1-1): DVKVTQSSRYLVKRTGEKVFLECVQDMDHENMFWYRQDPGLGLRLIYFSYDVKMKEKGDIPEGYSVSREKKERFSLILESASTNQTSMYLCASSWGTGVVAEAFFGQGTRLTVV.

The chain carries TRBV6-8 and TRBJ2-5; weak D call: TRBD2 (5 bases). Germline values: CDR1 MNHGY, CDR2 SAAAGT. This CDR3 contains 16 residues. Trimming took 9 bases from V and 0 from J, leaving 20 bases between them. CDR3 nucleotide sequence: TGTGCCAGACCCGGGATGCGTATTCAGAACCAAGAGACCCAGTACTTC. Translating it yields CARPGMRIQNQETQYF.

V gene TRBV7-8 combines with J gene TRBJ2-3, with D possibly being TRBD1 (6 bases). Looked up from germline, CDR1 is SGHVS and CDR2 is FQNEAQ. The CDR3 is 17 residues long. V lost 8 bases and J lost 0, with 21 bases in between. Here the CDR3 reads CASGQSGTQTSTDTQYF. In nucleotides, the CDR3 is TGTGCCAGCGGTCAGTCCGGGACACAAACTAGCACAGATACGCAGTATTTT. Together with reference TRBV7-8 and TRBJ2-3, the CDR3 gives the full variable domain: GAGVSQSPRYKVAKRGQDVALRCDPISGHVSLFWYQQALGQGPEFLTYFQNEAQLDKSGLPSDRFFAERPEGSVSTLKIQRTQQEDSAVYLCASGQSGTQTSTDTQYFGPGTRLTVL.

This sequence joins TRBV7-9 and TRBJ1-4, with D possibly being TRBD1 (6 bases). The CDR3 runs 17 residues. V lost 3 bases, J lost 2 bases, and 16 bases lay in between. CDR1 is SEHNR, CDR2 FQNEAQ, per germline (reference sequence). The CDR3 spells CASSLNRVWSTNEKLFF. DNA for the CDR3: TGTGCCAGCAGCTTGAACAGGGTTTGGAGCACTAATGAAAAACTGTTTTTT.

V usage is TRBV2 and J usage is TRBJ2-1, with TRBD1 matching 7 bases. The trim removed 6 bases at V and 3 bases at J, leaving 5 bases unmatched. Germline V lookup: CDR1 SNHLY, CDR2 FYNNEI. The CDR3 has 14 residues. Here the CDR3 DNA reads TGTGCCAGCAGAACCGGGACAGTCTACAATGAGCAGTTCTTC. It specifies CASRTGTVYNEQFF. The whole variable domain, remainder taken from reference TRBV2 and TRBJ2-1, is EPEVTQTPSHQVTQMGQEVILRCVPISNHLYFYWYRQILGQKVEFLVSFYNNEISEKSEIFDDQFSVERPDGSNFTLKIRSTKLEDSAMYFCASRTGTVYNEQFFGPGTRLTVL.

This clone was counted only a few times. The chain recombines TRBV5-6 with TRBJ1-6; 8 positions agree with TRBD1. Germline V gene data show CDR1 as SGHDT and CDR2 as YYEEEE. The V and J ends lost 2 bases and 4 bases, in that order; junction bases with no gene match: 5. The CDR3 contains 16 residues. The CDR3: CASSFRQGNYNSPLHF. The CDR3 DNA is TGTGCCAGCAGCTTCCGACAGGGGAATTATAATTCACCCCTCCACTTT. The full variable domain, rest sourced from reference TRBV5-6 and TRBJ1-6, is DAGVTQSPTHLIKTRGQQVTLRCSPKSGHDTVSWYQQALGQGPQFIFQYYEEEERQRGNFPDRFSGHQFPNYSSELNVNALLLGDSALYLCASSFRQGNYNSPLHFGNGTRLTVT.

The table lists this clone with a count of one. CDR3 region: CSVEEFTSGGPDTQYF. The CDR3 bases are TGCAGCGTTGAAGAATTCACTAGCGGTGGGCCAGATACGCAGTATTTT. This chain joins TRBV29-1 and TRBJ2-3; 8 nucleotides align to TRBD2. CDR3 size: 16 residues. Germline-derived CDR1 and CDR2 are SQVTM and ANQGSEA. With 0 bases clipped from V and 4 bases from J, the junction kept 9 bases outside the gene matches.

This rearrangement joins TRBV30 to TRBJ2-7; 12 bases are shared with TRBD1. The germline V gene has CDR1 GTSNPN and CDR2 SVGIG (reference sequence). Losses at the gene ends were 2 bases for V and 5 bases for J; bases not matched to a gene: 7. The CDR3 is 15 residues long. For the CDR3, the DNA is TGTGCCTGGAGTCTCGTAGGGACAGGGGGCGACGAGCAGTACTTC. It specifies CAWSLVGTGGDEQYF.